This record covers a single TCR beta chain. Its antigen is as yet unknown. Vbeta (60) and Jbeta (13) primers were used in the PCR. The protocol was immunoSEQ multiplex PCR, while the TCRdb copy is restricted to in-frame clones and leaves out a portion. The sample records around 76,000 clones, about four fifths being singletons. This entry is derived from a study of cytomegalovirus exposure and HLA in healthy donors. The CDR3 length is 15 residues. The V end lost 3 bases, the J end lost 1 base, and 10 bases lay between the germline ends. Per germline, CDR1 LNHDA and CDR2 SQIVND (reference sequence). Study-level results: Presence/absence results assume similar sequencing depth per donor, which may not hold.

This TCR derives from a woman in her thirties or forties in good health and CMV-seropositive. The specimen was PBMCs. The V gene is TRBV19, the J gene TRBJ1-5; the D gene is possibly TRBD1 (5 bases). The CDR3 loop reads CASSIGQGSNQPQHF. CDR3 sequence (DNA): TGTGCCAGTAGTATCGGGCAGGGAAGCAATCAGCCCCAGCATTTT. Full variable domain (outside the CDR3, taken from reference TRBV19 and TRBJ1-5): DGGITQSPKYLFRKEGQNVTLSCEQNLNHDAMYWYRQDPGQGLRLIYYSQIVNDFQKGDIAEGYSVSREKKESFPLTVTSAQKNPTAFYLCASSIGQGSNQPQHFGDGTRLSIL.